Listed below are T cell receptor beta chains from one sample, sequenced in a study of blood T cells in healthy people across ages. A single record per CDR3 protein comes from TCRdb applying MiXCR to the 5' RACE reads. The sample lists around 790,000 distinct CDR3 sequences; about 42% were seen once. The source material was blood. Receptor source: a man aged 55 to 70 in good health. The CDR3 runs from the conserved cysteine through the conserved F or W. A D gene is named only where the DNA matches it firmly. A clone size is listed for some rows: how often the clone was seen (once, few, many), or a class if it is expanded.

j_gene: TRBJ1-2
v_gene: TRBV4-3
abundance: -
d_gene: TRBD1
CDR3aa: CASSQPGQGAGGYTF
CDR3nt: TGCGCCAGCAGCCAACCGGGACAGGGGGCTGGAGGCTACACCTTC

j_gene: TRBJ2-1
v_gene: TRBV5-4
abundance: -
d_gene: -
CDR3aa: CASSPPRGPTHNEQFF
CDR3nt: TGTGCCAGCAGCCCCCCCCGGGGGCCCACACACAATGAGCAGTTCTTC

j_gene: TRBJ2-7
v_gene: TRBV29-1
abundance: -
d_gene: -
CDR3aa: CSVEDGLKYEQYF
CDR3nt: TGCAGCGTTGAAGATGGGCTAAAATACGAGCAGTACTTC

j_gene: TRBJ2-3
v_gene: TRBV11-2
abundance: -
d_gene: -
CDR3aa: CASSFTAGRDTQYF
CDR3nt: TGTGCCAGCAGCTTTACGGCGGGGAGAGATACGCAGTATTTT

j_gene: TRBJ2-2
v_gene: TRBV6-2/TRBV6-3
abundance: -
d_gene: -
CDR3aa: CASSRASTGELFF
CDR3nt: TGTGCCAGCAGTCGGGCCTCCACCGGGGAGCTGTTTTTT

j_gene: TRBJ2-7
v_gene: TRBV29-1
abundance: -
d_gene: TRBD2
CDR3aa: CSVWVASGPSSYEQYF
CDR3nt: TGCAGCGTTTGGGTGGCTAGCGGGCCCTCCTCCTACGAGCAGTACTTC

j_gene: TRBJ2-3
v_gene: TRBV5-1
abundance: many
d_gene: -
CDR3aa: CASSFSTDTQYF
CDR3nt: TGTGCCAGCAGCTTTAGCACAGATACGCAGTATTTT

j_gene: TRBJ1-2
v_gene: TRBV29-1
abundance: many
d_gene: -
CDR3aa: CSAGDRNYGYTF
CDR3nt: TGCAGCGCTGGGGACCGTAACTATGGCTACACCTTC

j_gene: TRBJ2-7
v_gene: TRBV28
abundance: few
d_gene: TRBD1
CDR3aa: CASSFSGTGGLEQYF
CDR3nt: TGTGCCAGCAGTTTTTCTGGGACAGGGGGACTCGAGCAGTACTTC

j_gene: TRBJ2-2
v_gene: TRBV4-1
abundance: -
d_gene: -
CDR3aa: CASSQEWPSGELFF
CDR3nt: TGCGCCAGCAGCCAAGAATGGCCGAGCGGGGAGCTGTTTTTT

j_gene: TRBJ2-3
v_gene: TRBV9
abundance: -
d_gene: TRBD2
CDR3aa: CASSPGGPLNTDTQYF
CDR3nt: TGTGCCAGCAGCCCGGGGGGGCCGTTGAACACAGATACGCAGTATTTT

j_gene: TRBJ2-3
v_gene: TRBV12-3/TRBV12-4
abundance: -
d_gene: -
CDR3aa: CATCLDYPSTDTQYF
CDR3nt: TGTGCCACCTGCTTAGACTATCCGAGCACAGATACGCAGTATTTT

j_gene: TRBJ1-3
v_gene: TRBV20-1
abundance: -
d_gene: TRBD1
CDR3aa: CSARDFRGSGNTIYF
CDR3nt: TGCAGTGCTAGAGATTTCAGGGGGTCTGGAAACACCATATATTTT

j_gene: TRBJ2-4
v_gene: TRBV30
abundance: few
d_gene: -
CDR3aa: CAWSGRGGDIQYF
CDR3nt: TGTGCCTGGAGTGGAAGGGGGGGGGACATTCAGTACTTC

j_gene: TRBJ1-5
v_gene: TRBV7-2
abundance: -
d_gene: TRBD1
CDR3aa: CASSNRGAGTANQPQHF
CDR3nt: TGTGCCAGCAGCAATCGGGGGGCCGGGACAGCAAATCAGCCCCAGCATTTT

j_gene: TRBJ2-5
v_gene: TRBV7-2
abundance: -
d_gene: TRBD1
CDR3aa: CASSSRTGGRETQYF
CDR3nt: TGTGCCAGCAGTTCCAGGACAGGGGGACGAGAGACCCAGTACTTC

j_gene: TRBJ1-1
v_gene: TRBV7-9
abundance: few
d_gene: -
CDR3aa: CASKNGGGAFF
CDR3nt: TGTGCCAGCAAAAACGGTGGGGGAGCTTTCTTT

j_gene: TRBJ1-2
v_gene: TRBV6-2/TRBV6-3
abundance: -
d_gene: -
CDR3aa: CASRDSPNYGYTF
CDR3nt: TGTGCCAGCAGGGACAGTCCTAACTATGGCTACACCTTC

j_gene: TRBJ2-7
v_gene: TRBV4-1
abundance: -
d_gene: -
CDR3aa: CASSQDHLNEQYF
CDR3nt: TGCGCCAGCAGCCAAGATCACCTCAATGAGCAGTACTTC

j_gene: TRBJ2-3
v_gene: TRBV29-1
abundance: -
d_gene: TRBD1
CDR3aa: CSVDELIQGTTDTQYF
CDR3nt: TGCAGCGTTGATGAGCTGATACAGGGGACCACAGATACGCAGTATTTT

j_gene: TRBJ1-1
v_gene: TRBV10-3
abundance: -
d_gene: -
CDR3aa: CAISESSAGRSTEAFF
CDR3nt: TGTGCCATCAGTGAGTCGAGCGCAGGCAGGAGCACTGAAGCTTTCTTT

j_gene: TRBJ2-7
v_gene: TRBV11-2
abundance: -
d_gene: -
CDR3aa: CASSLVAPTMLYHEQYF
CDR3nt: TGTGCCAGCAGCTTAGTCGCACCGACAATGCTTTACCACGAGCAGTACTTC

j_gene: TRBJ2-5
v_gene: TRBV6-2/TRBV6-3
abundance: -
d_gene: -
CDR3aa: CASSYGASEQYF
CDR3nt: TGTGCCAGCAGTTACGGGGCCAGTGAGCAGTACTTC

j_gene: TRBJ1-2
v_gene: TRBV7-2
abundance: -
d_gene: -
CDR3aa: CASSPTTGIYGYTF
CDR3nt: TGTGCCAGCAGCCCAACGACAGGAATCTATGGCTACACCTTC

j_gene: TRBJ1-1
v_gene: TRBV29-1
abundance: -
d_gene: -
CDR3aa: CSVGQMNTEAFF
CDR3nt: TGCAGCGTCGGACAGATGAACACTGAAGCTTTCTTT

j_gene: TRBJ1-2
v_gene: TRBV5-5
abundance: few
d_gene: -
CDR3aa: CASSLQGLEYGYTF
CDR3nt: TGTGCCAGCAGCTTGCAGGGGCTCGAATATGGCTACACCTTC

j_gene: TRBJ2-5
v_gene: TRBV5-1
abundance: few
d_gene: TRBD1
CDR3aa: CASSEGTGVGETQYF
CDR3nt: TGCGCCAGCAGCGAGGGGACAGGGGTAGGAGAGACCCAGTACTTC

j_gene: TRBJ2-3
v_gene: TRBV20-1
abundance: -
d_gene: -
CDR3aa: CSARDKWGLDTQYF
CDR3nt: TGCAGTGCTAGAGATAAGTGGGGCCTAGATACGCAGTATTTT

j_gene: TRBJ2-4
v_gene: TRBV12-3/TRBV12-4
abundance: -
d_gene: -
CDR3aa: CASSYGGENIQYF
CDR3nt: TGTGCCAGCAGTTACGGGGGCGAAAACATTCAGTACTTC

j_gene: TRBJ2-7
v_gene: TRBV15
abundance: many
d_gene: -
CDR3aa: CATSRDPRSSYEQYF
CDR3nt: TGTGCCACCAGCAGAGATCCCAGGAGCTCCTACGAGCAGTACTTC

j_gene: TRBJ2-3
v_gene: TRBV4-3
abundance: -
d_gene: TRBD1
CDR3aa: CASSQGTGGVQYF
CDR3nt: TGCGCCAGCAGCCAAGGGACAGGGGGGGTGCAGTATTTT

j_gene: TRBJ1-3
v_gene: TRBV6-5
abundance: -
d_gene: -
CDR3aa: CASSYSRNSGNTIYF
CDR3nt: TGTGCCAGCAGTTACAGCAGGAACTCTGGAAACACCATATATTTT

j_gene: TRBJ2-5
v_gene: TRBV11-2
abundance: many
d_gene: TRBD2
CDR3aa: CASSFVGGGYQETQYF
CDR3nt: TGTGCCAGCAGCTTTGTTGGCGGGGGGTACCAAGAGACCCAGTACTTC

j_gene: TRBJ2-6
v_gene: TRBV2
abundance: few
d_gene: -
CDR3aa: CASSEPSGANVLTF
CDR3nt: TGTGCCAGCAGTGAGCCCTCTGGGGCCAACGTCCTGACTTTC

j_gene: TRBJ1-1
v_gene: TRBV20-1
abundance: -
d_gene: -
CDR3aa: CSARPGGPNTEAFF
CDR3nt: TGCAGTGCTAGGCCCGGCGGCCCGAACACTGAAGCTTTCTTT

j_gene: TRBJ1-5
v_gene: TRBV2
abundance: -
d_gene: -
CDR3aa: CASRRQEGNQPQHF
CDR3nt: TGTGCCAGCAGAAGACAGGAGGGCAATCAGCCCCAGCATTTT

j_gene: TRBJ2-2
v_gene: TRBV11-2
abundance: -
d_gene: -
CDR3aa: CASSRTRTETTGELFF
CDR3nt: TGTGCCAGCAGCCGAACCAGGACAGAAACCACCGGGGAGCTGTTTTTT

j_gene: TRBJ2-2
v_gene: TRBV6-2/TRBV6-3
abundance: -
d_gene: -
CDR3aa: CASSYGRGNTGELFF
CDR3nt: TGTGCCAGCAGTTATGGCAGGGGGAACACCGGGGAGCTGTTTTTT

j_gene: TRBJ2-7
v_gene: TRBV30
abundance: -
d_gene: -
CDR3aa: CAWSTHRFYNEQYF
CDR3nt: TGTGCCTGGAGTACTCACAGATTCTACAATGAGCAGTACTTC

j_gene: TRBJ1-5
v_gene: TRBV12-3/TRBV12-4
abundance: -
d_gene: -
CDR3aa: CASSFARYQPQHF
CDR3nt: TGTGCCAGCAGTTTCGCCCGGTATCAGCCCCAGCATTTT

j_gene: TRBJ1-5
v_gene: TRBV20-1
abundance: -
d_gene: -
CDR3aa: CSARDQRGQPQHF
CDR3nt: TGCAGTGCTAGAGACCAAAGGGGGCAGCCCCAGCATTTT

j_gene: TRBJ1-2
v_gene: TRBV20-1
abundance: -
d_gene: -
CDR3aa: CSARSGSGYGYTF
CDR3nt: TGCAGTGCTAGAAGCGGTTCAGGCTATGGCTACACCTTC

j_gene: TRBJ2-2
v_gene: TRBV29-1
abundance: -
d_gene: -
CDR3aa: CSVVFTGELFF
CDR3nt: TGCAGCGTTGTATTCACCGGGGAGCTGTTTTTT

j_gene: TRBJ2-1
v_gene: TRBV7-7
abundance: -
d_gene: TRBD1
CDR3aa: CASSLGTGNIDEQFF
CDR3nt: TGTGCTAGCAGCCTAGGGACAGGGAATATCGATGAGCAGTTCTTC

j_gene: TRBJ2-1
v_gene: TRBV7-9
abundance: -
d_gene: TRBD2
CDR3aa: CASSLVAGLVNEQFF
CDR3nt: TGTGCCAGCAGCTTAGTGGCCGGACTAGTGAATGAGCAGTTCTTC

j_gene: TRBJ2-5
v_gene: TRBV28
abundance: -
d_gene: TRBD2
CDR3aa: CASSAIGLAGARVETQYF
CDR3nt: TGTGCCAGCAGTGCAATCGGACTAGCGGGGGCCAGAGTAGAGACCCAGTACTTC

j_gene: TRBJ1-1
v_gene: TRBV5-1
abundance: -
d_gene: TRBD1
CDR3aa: CASSVTGAHPRLNTEAFF
CDR3nt: TGCGCCAGCAGCGTGACAGGGGCGCACCCACGATTGAACACTGAAGCTTTCTTT

j_gene: TRBJ2-1
v_gene: TRBV30
abundance: once
d_gene: -
CDR3aa: CAWADLAPYNEQFF
CDR3nt: TGTGCCTGGGCCGACTTGGCCCCATACAATGAGCAGTTCTTC

j_gene: TRBJ2-7
v_gene: TRBV4-2
abundance: -
d_gene: -
CDR3aa: CASSQVNAEGSYEQYF
CDR3nt: TGTGCCAGCAGCCAAGTAAACGCTGAAGGAAGTTACGAGCAGTACTTC

j_gene: TRBJ1-1
v_gene: TRBV4-1
abundance: -
d_gene: -
CDR3aa: CASSLRTGERTEAFF
CDR3nt: TGCGCCAGCAGCCTAAGGACGGGAGAGAGGACTGAAGCTTTCTTT

j_gene: TRBJ2-3
v_gene: TRBV6-1
abundance: few
d_gene: -
CDR3aa: CASSGPRGFSTDTQYF
CDR3nt: TGTGCCAGCAGTGGCCCCCGGGGTTTCAGCACAGATACGCAGTATTTT

j_gene: TRBJ2-4
v_gene: TRBV29-1
abundance: few
d_gene: TRBD1
CDR3aa: CSVGPQTGVVQYF
CDR3nt: TGCAGCGTTGGCCCCCAGACAGGGGTTGTTCAGTACTTC

j_gene: TRBJ1-2
v_gene: TRBV18
abundance: -
d_gene: -
CDR3aa: CASSKEGLNYGYTF
CDR3nt: TGTGCCAGCTCAAAAGAGGGGCTAAACTATGGCTACACCTTC